This TCR beta chain stems from a study of T cell repertoires in cytomegalovirus infection. MiXCR was run by TCRdb on the reads, yielding one entry per CDR3 protein. The sample has approximately 500,000 distinct CDR3 sequences; about 15% are singletons. This clonotype has just a few counts. Its antigen remains unknown. The germline V gene encodes CDR1 SGHKS and CDR2 YYEKEE (reference sequence). This CDR3 is 14 amino acids long. The V and J ends lost 4 bases and 7 bases, in that order; junction bases with no gene match: 4. The study, taken as a whole, reports: There were HLA-C-restricted CMV-specific TCR beta clonotypes dominating the ex vivo response.

The specimen was CD8+ T cells from PBMCs. The TCR sequence derives from a human donor in good health (CMV status not recorded). Some clones in this sample may be carry-over from other donors' samples. V usage is TRBV5-5 and J usage is TRBJ2-1; 11 positions match TRBD2. CDR3 residues: CASSARTSGNEQFF. The CDR3 region has the DNA TGTGCCAGCAGCGCTCGGACTAGCGGGAATGAGCAGTTCTTC.